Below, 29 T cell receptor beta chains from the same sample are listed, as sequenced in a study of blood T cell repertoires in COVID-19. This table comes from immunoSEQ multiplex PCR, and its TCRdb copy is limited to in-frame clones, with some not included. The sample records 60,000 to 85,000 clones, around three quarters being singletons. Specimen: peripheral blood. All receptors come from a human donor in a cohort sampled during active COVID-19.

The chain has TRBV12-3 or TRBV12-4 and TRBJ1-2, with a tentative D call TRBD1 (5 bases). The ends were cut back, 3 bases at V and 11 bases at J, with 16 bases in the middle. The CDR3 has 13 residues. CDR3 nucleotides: TGTGCCAGCAGTTTGGGGCAGAGAGGACCTTACACCTTC. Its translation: CASSLGQRGPYTF.

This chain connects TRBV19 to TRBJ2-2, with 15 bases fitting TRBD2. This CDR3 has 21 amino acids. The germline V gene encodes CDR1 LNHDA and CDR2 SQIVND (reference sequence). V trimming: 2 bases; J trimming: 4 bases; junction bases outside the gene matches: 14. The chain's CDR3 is CASSISRTSGRAQAFTGELFF. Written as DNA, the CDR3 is TGTGCCAGTAGTATATCCAGGACTAGCGGGAGGGCCCAGGCGTTCACCGGGGAGCTGTTTTTT.

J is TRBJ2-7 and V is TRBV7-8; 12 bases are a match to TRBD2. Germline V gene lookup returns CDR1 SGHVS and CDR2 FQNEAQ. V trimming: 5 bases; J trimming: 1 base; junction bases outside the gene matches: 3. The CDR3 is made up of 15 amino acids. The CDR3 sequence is CASSRGTSGSYEQYF. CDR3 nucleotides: TGTGCCAGCAGCCGAGGGACTAGCGGGTCCTACGAGCAGTACTTC.

In DNA, the CDR3 is TGTGCCAGTACCCTCGCGGGGGCGTATGGCTACACCTTC. Its protein is CASTLAGAYGYTF. This rearrangement joins TRBV19 to TRBJ1-2, with D tentatively TRBD1 (6 bases). The CDR3 has 13 residues. V gave up 7 bases and J gave up 5 bases, with 14 bases separating them. In germline, CDR1 is LNHDA, CDR2 SQIVND (reference sequence).

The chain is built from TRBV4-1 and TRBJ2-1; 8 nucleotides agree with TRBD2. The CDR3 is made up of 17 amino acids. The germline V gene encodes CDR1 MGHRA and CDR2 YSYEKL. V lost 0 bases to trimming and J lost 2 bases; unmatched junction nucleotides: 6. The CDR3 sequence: CASSQDSVAGTYNEQFF. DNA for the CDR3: TGCGCCAGCAGCCAAGATTCGGTAGCGGGGACCTACAATGAGCAGTTCTTC.

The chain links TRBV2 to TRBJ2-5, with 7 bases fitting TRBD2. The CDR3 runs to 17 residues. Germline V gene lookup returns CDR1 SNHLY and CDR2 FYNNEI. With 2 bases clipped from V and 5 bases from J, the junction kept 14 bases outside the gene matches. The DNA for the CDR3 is TGTGCCAGCAGTGAATTGCCTCACGCGGGAGTGGGTGAGACCCAGTACTTC. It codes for CASSELPHAGVGETQYF.

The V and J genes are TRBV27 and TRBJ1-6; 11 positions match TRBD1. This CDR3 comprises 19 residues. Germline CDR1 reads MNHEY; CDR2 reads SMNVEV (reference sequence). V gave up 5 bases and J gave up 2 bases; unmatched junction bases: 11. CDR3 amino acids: CASSHLPGQGETYNSPLHF. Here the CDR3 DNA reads TGTGCCAGCAGTCACCTCCCGGGACAGGGGGAAACCTATAATTCACCCCTCCACTTT.

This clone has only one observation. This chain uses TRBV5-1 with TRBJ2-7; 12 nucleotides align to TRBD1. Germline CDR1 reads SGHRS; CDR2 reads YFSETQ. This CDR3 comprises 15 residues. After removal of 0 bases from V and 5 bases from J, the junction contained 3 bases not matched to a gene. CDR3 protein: CASSLAGDRGHEQYF. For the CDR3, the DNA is TGCGCCAGCAGCTTGGCCGGGGACAGGGGGCACGAGCAGTACTTC. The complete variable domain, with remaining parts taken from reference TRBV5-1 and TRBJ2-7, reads KAGVTQTPRYLIKTRGQQVTLSCSPISGHRSVSWYQQTPGQGLQFLFEYFSETQRNKGNFPGRFSGRQFSNSRSEMNVSTLELGDSALYLCASSLAGDRGHEQYFGPGTRLTVT.

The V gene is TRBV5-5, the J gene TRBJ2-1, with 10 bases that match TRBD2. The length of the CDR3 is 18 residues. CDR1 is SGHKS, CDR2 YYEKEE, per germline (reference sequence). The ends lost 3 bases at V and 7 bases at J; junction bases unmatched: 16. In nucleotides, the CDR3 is TGTGCCAGCAGCTCGGGAATGTTGGCTAGCGGGAGTGGAAATGAGCAGTTCTTC. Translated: CASSSGMLASGSGNEQFF.

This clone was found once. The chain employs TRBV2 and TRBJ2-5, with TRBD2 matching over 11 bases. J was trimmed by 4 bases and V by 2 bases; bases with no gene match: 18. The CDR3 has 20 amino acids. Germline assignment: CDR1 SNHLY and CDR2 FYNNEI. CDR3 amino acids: CASSETRRLAGGGLGETQYF. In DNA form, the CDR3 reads TGTGCCAGCAGTGAAACCCGACGATTAGCGGGAGGGGGCCTGGGAGAGACCCAGTACTTC.

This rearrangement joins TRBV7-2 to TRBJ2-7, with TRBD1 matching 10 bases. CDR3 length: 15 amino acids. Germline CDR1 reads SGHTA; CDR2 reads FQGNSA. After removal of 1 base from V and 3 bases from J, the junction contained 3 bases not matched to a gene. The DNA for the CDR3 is TGTGCCAGCAGCTTAGGCCGGGACAGGGGCTACGAGCAGTACTTC. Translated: CASSLGRDRGYEQYF.

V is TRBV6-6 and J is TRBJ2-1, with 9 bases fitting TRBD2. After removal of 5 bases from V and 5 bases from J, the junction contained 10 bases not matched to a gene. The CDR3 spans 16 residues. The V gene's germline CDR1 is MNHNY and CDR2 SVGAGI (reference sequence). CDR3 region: CASSASGTFGHNEQFF. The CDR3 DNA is TGTGCCAGCAGTGCTAGCGGGACATTTGGTCACAATGAGCAGTTCTTC.

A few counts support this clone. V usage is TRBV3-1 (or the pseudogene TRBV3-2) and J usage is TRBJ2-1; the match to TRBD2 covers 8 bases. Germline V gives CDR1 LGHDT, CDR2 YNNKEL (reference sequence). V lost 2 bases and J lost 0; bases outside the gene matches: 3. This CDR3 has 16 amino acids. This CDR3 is CASSQPSGRSYNEQFF. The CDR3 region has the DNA TGTGCCAGCAGCCAACCTAGCGGGCGCTCCTACAATGAGCAGTTCTTC.

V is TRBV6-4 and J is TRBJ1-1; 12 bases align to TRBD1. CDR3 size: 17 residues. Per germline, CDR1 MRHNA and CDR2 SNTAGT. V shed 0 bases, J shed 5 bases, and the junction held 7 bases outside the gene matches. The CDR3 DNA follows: TGTGCCAGCAGTGACTCTGGGACAGGGGGCTGGGGGACTGAAGCTTTCTTT. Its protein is CASSDSGTGGWGTEAFF.

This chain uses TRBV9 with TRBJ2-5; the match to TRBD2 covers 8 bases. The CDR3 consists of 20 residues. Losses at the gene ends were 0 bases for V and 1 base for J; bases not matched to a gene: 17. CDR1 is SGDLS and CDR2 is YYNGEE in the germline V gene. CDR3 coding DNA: TGTGCCAGCAGCGTAGGGCGGGTTAGCGGGAAATCAGCTACCCAAGAGACCCAGTACTTC. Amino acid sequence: CASSVGRVSGKSATQETQYF.

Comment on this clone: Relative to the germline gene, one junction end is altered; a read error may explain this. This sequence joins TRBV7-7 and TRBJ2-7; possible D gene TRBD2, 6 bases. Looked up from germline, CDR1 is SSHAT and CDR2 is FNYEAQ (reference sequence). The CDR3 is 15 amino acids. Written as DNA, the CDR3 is TGTGCTAGCAGCTTAGGCGCGGGGAACTTCTACGAGCAGTACTTC. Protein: CASSLGAGNFYEQYF.

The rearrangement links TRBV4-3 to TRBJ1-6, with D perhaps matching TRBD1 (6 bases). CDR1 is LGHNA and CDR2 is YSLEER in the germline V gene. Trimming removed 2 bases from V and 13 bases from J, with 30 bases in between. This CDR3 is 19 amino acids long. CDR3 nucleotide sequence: TGCGCCAGCAGCCAAAGCTTATTCGGCGGGGGGCCTCTACGTTTGCCCCTCCACTTT. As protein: CASSQSLFGGGPLRLPLHF.

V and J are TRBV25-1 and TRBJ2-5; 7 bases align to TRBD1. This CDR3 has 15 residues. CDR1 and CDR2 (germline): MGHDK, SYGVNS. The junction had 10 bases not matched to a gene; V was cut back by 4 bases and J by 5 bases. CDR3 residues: CASSGSTGQSETQYF. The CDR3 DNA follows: TGTGCCAGCAGTGGATCGACAGGGCAGTCGGAGACCCAGTACTTC.

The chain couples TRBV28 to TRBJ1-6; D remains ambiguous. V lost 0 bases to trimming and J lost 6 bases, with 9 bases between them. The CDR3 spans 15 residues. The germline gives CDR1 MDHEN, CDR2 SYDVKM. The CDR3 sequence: CASSLWQTTNSPLHF. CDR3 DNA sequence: TGTGCCAGCAGTTTATGGCAAACTACTAATTCACCCCTCCACTTT.

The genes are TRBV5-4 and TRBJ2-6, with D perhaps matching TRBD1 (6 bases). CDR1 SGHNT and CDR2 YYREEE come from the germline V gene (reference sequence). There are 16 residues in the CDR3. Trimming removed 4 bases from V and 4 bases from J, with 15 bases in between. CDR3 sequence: CASSLPGTPGANVLTF. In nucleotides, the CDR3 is TGTGCCAGCAGCCTACCCGGGACACCAGGGGCCAACGTCCTGACTTTC.

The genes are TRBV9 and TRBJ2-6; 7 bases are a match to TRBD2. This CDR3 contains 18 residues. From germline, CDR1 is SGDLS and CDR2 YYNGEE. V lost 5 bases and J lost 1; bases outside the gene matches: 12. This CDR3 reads CASRGGRAGLSGANVLTF. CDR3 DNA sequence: TGTGCCAGCAGGGGCGGGAGAGCTGGGTTGTCTGGGGCCAACGTCCTGACTTTC. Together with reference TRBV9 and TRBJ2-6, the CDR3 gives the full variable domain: DSGVTQTPKHLITATGQRVTLRCSPRSGDLSVYWYQQSLDQGLQFLIQYYNGEERAKGNILERFSAQQFPDLHSELNLSSLELGDSALYFCASRGGRAGLSGANVLTFGAGSRLTVL.

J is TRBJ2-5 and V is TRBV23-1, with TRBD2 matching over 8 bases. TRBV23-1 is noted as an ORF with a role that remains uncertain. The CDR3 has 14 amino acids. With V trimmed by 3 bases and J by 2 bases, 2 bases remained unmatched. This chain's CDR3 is CASSQSGGQETQYF. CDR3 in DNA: TGCGCCAGCAGTCAGTCGGGGGGGCAAGAGACCCAGTACTTC.

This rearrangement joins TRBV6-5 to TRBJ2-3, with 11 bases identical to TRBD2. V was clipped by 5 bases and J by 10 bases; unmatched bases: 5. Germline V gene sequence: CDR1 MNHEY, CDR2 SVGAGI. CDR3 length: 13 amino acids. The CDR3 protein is CASSQGTSGAQYF. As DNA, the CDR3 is TGTGCCAGCAGTCAGGGGACTAGCGGTGCGCAGTATTTT.

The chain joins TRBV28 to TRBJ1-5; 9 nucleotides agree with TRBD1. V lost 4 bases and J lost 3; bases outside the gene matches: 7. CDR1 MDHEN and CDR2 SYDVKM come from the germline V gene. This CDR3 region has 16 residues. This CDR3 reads CASSYWGTGHNQPQHF. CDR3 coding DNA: TGTGCCAGCAGTTATTGGGGGACAGGGCACAATCAGCCCCAGCATTTT.

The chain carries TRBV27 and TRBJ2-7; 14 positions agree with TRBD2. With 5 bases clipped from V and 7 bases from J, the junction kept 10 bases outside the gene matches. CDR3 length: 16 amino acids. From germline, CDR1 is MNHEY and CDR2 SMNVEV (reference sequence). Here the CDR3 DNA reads TGTGCCAGCAGTCCGGGGACTAGCGGGAGATCGATAGAGCAGTACTTC. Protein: CASSPGTSGRSIEQYF.

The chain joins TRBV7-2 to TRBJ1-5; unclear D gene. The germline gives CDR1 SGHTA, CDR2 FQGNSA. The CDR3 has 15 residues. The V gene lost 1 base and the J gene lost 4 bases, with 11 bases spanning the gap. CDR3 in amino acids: CASSLVVQPNQPQHF. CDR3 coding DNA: TGTGCCAGCAGCTTAGTGGTACAGCCGAATCAGCCCCAGCATTTT.

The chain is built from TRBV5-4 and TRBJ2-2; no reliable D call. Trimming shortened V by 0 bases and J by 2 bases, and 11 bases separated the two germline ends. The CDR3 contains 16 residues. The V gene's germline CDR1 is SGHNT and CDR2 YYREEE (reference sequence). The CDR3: CASSLVHAVNTGELFF. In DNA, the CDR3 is TGTGCCAGCAGCTTGGTTCACGCGGTTAACACCGGGGAGCTGTTTTTT.

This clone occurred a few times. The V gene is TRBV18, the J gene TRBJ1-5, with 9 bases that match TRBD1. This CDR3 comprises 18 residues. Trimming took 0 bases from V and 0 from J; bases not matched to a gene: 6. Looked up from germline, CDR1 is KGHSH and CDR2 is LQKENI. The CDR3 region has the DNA TGTGCCAGCTCACCACCATTTACAGGGGGCAATAGCAATCAGCCCCAGCATTTT. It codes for CASSPPFTGGNSNQPQHF. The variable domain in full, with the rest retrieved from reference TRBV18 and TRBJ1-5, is NAGVMQNPRHLVRRRGQEARLRCSPMKGHSHVYWYRQLPEEGLKFMVYLQKENIIDESGMPKERFSAEFPKEGPSILRIQQVVRGDSAAYFCASSPPFTGGNSNQPQHFGDGTRLSIL.

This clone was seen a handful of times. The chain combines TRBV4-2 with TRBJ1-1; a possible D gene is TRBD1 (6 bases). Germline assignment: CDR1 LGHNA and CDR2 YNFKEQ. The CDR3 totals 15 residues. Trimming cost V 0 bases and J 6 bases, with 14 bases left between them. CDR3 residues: CASSQEGGSGSEAFF. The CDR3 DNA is TGTGCCAGCAGCCAAGAAGGGGGTTCAGGGTCTGAAGCTTTCTTT.